One TCR beta chain is described in this entry. The data originate from a study of technical replicates of blood from a few donors. This CDR3 contains 15 residues. CDR1 and CDR2 (germline): SGHKS, YYEKEE (reference sequence). Trimming removed 0 bases at V and 4 bases at J, with 14 bases between. The protocol was immunoSEQ multiplex PCR, while the TCRdb copy is restricted to in-frame clones and leaves out a portion. The sample has about 88,000 clones; approximately 90% are singletons. The receptor's source is a human donor in good health. The genes are TRBV5-5 and TRBJ2-7, with D hard to call. Input material: T cells isolated from PBMCs. CDR3: CASSLGDMVVYEQYF. DNA of the CDR3: TGTGCCAGCAGCTTGGGTGACATGGTAGTTTACGAGCAGTACTTC.